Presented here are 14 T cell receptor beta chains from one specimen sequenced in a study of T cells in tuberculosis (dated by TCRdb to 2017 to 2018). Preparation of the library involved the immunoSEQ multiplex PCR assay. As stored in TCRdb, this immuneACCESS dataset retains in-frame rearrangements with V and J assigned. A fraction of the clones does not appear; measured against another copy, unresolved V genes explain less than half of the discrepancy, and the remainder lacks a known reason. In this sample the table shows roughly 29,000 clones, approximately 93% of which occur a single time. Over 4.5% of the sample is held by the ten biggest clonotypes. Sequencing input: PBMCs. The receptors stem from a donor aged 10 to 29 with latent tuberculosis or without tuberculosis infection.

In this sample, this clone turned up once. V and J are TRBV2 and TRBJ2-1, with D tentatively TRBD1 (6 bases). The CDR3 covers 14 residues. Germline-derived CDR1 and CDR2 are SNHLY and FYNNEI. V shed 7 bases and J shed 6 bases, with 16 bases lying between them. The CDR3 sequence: CASKVGQIPNEQFF. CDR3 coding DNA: TGTGCCAGCAAGGTTGGACAGATCCCCAATGAGCAGTTCTTC. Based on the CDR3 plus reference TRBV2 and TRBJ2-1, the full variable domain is EPEVTQTPSHQVTQMGQEVILRCVPISNHLYFYWYRQILGQKVEFLVSFYNNEISEKSEIFDDQFSVERPDGSNFTLKIRSTKLEDSAMYFCASKVGQIPNEQFFGPGTRLTVL.

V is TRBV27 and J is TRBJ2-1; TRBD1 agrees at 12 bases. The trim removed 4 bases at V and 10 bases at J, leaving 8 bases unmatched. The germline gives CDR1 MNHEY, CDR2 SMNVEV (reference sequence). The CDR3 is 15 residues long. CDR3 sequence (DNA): TGTGCCAGCAGTTCCCCGGGACAGGGGGCCCAAGAGCAGTTCTTC. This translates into CASSSPGQGAQEQFF.

In nucleotides, the CDR3 is TGTGCCAGCAGCGTCGGCGGGACAGGGGACAAAGACTATGGCTACACCTTC. Translated: CASSVGGTGDKDYGYTF. The chain joins TRBV9 to TRBJ1-2; TRBD1 agrees at 10 bases. V shed 2 bases and J 3 bases; nucleotides not matched to a gene: 10. This CDR3 spans 17 amino acids. The germline V gene encodes CDR1 SGDLS and CDR2 YYNGEE.

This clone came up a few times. CDR3 coding DNA: TGTGCCAGCAGCCTGGGACTAGCGGGAGTAGAGACCCAGTACTTC. Translating it yields CASSLGLAGVETQYF. This chain links TRBV9 with TRBJ2-5; 14 bases map to TRBD2. The length of the CDR3 is 15 residues. The ends lost 4 bases at V and 4 bases at J; junction bases unmatched: 3. The germline CDR1 and CDR2 sequences are SGDLS and YYNGEE.

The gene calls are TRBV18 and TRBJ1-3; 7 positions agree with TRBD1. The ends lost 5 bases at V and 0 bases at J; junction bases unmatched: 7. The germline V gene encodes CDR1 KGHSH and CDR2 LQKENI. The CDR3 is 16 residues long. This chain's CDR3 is CASSVTRDSSGNTIYF. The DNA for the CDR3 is TGTGCCAGCTCAGTGACTCGGGACAGCTCTGGAAACACCATATATTTT.

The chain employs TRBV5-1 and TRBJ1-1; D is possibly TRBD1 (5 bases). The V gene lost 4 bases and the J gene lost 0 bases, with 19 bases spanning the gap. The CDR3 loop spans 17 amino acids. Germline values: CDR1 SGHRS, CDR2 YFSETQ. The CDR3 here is CASSPRGVGGMNTEAFF. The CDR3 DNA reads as TGCGCCAGCAGCCCACGGGGGGTCGGCGGGATGAACACTGAAGCTTTCTTT. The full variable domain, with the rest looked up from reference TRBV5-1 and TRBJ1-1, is KAGVTQTPRYLIKTRGQQVTLSCSPISGHRSVSWYQQTPGQGLQFLFEYFSETQRNKGNFPGRFSGRQFSNSRSEMNVSTLELGDSALYLCASSPRGVGGMNTEAFFGQGTRLTVV.

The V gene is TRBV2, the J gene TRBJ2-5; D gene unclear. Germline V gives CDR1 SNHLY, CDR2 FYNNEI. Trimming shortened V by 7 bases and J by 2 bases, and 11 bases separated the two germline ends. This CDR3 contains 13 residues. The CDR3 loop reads CASNPEVQETQYF. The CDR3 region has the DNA TGTGCCAGCAATCCAGAAGTACAAGAGACCCAGTACTTC.

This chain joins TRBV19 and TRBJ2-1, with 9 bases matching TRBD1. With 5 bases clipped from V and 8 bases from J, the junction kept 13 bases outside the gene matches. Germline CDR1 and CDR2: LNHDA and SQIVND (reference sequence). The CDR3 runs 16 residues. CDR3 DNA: TGTGCCAGTAGTGCCTCGTACGGGACAGGGCGTTATGAGCAGTTCTTC. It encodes CASSASYGTGRYEQFF.

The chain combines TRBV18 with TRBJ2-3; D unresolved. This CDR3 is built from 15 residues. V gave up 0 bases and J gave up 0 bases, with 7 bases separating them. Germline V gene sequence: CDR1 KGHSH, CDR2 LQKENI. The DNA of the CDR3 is TGTGCCAGCTCACCACCGATCACTAGCACAGATACGCAGTATTTT. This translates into CASSPPITSTDTQYF.

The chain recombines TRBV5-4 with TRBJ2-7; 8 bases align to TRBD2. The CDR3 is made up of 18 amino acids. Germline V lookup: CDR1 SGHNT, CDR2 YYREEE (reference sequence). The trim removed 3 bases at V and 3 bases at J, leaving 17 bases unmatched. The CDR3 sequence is CASSWGRTGASGLYEQYF. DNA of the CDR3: TGTGCCAGCAGCTGGGGGCGAACCGGGGCTAGCGGGCTCTACGAGCAGTACTTC.

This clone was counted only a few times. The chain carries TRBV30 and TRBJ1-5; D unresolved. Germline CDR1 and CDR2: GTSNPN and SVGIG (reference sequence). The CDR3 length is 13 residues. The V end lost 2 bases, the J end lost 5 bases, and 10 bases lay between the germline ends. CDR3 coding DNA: TGTGCCTGGAGTTCGTCGGGATATCAGCCCCAGCATTTT. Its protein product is CAWSSSGYQPQHF.

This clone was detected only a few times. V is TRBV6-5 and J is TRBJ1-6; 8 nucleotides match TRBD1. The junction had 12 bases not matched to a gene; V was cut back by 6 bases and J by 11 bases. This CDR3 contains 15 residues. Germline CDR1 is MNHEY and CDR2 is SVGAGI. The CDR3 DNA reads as TGTGCCAGCAGGGGTGAGACAGGGGTATATGCACCCCTCCACTTT. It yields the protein CASRGETGVYAPLHF.

The DNA for the CDR3 is TGTGCCAGCAGTTTTTCTAGCGGGAGTAGTTACCACAATGAGCAGTTCTTC. Translation: CASSFSSGSSYHNEQFF. V and J are TRBV27 and TRBJ2-1, with TRBD2 matching over 10 bases. V lost 3 bases and J lost 5; bases outside the gene matches: 10. The CDR3 is 17 residues long. Per germline, CDR1 MNHEY and CDR2 SMNVEV (reference sequence).

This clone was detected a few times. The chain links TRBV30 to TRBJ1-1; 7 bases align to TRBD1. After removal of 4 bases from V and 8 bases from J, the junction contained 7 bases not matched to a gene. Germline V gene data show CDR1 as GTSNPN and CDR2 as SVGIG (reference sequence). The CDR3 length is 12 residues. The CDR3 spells CAWTTDRAEAFF. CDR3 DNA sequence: TGTGCCTGGACCACCGACAGGGCCGAAGCTTTCTTT.